The rows below give T cell receptor beta chains drawn from one sample of a study of blood T cell repertoires in COVID-19. The assay was immunoSEQ multiplex PCR, and TCRdb's table has in-frame clones only and misses some. The sample shows around 300,000 clones, around 82% of them seen only once. The sequenced sample consisted of peripheral blood. The receptors were sampled from a woman aged 50 to 60 who had recovered from COVID-19. CDR3s include the opening cysteine and the closing phenylalanine or tryptophan. The D gene is left open where the match is weak. The size field is filled for only some rows; it gives once, few, many or a size class.

j_call: TRBJ1-2
clone_size: few
v_call: TRBV10-3
d_call: -
cdr3_aa: CAISVSRNYGYTF
cdr3_nt: TGTGCCATCAGTGTATCTCGTAACTATGGCTACACCTTC

j_call: TRBJ1-2
clone_size: -
v_call: TRBV18
d_call: -
cdr3_aa: CASSPAGGGTSYGYTF
cdr3_nt: TGTGCCAGCTCCCCAGCAGGTGGGGGGACCTCTTATGGCTACACCTTC

j_call: TRBJ1-2
clone_size: -
v_call: TRBV24-1
d_call: -
cdr3_aa: CATSDAGKGYTF
cdr3_nt: TGTGCCACCAGTGATGCAGGGAAAGGCTACACCTTC

j_call: TRBJ1-3
clone_size: few
v_call: TRBV30
d_call: -
cdr3_aa: CAWSVQIWSGNTIYF
cdr3_nt: TGTGCCTGGAGTGTACAGATCTGGTCTGGAAACACCATATATTTT

j_call: TRBJ2-5
clone_size: -
v_call: TRBV18
d_call: TRBD1
cdr3_aa: CASTGAQETQYF
cdr3_nt: TGTGCCAGCACAGGGGCACAAGAGACCCAGTACTTC

j_call: TRBJ2-3
clone_size: few
v_call: TRBV7-9
d_call: -
cdr3_aa: CASSLGQSFTDTQYF
cdr3_nt: TGTGCCAGCAGCTTAGGACAGAGTTTCACAGATACGCAGTATTTT

j_call: TRBJ2-7
clone_size: -
v_call: TRBV5-1
d_call: TRBD2
cdr3_aa: CASSLKRGDSYEQYF
cdr3_nt: TGCGCCAGCAGCTTGAAGCGGGGGGACTCCTACGAGCAGTACTTC

j_call: TRBJ2-1
clone_size: -
v_call: TRBV18
d_call: TRBD2
cdr3_aa: CASSPPAGTSGENEQFF
cdr3_nt: TGTGCCAGCTCACCACCGGCCGGGACTAGCGGGGAGAATGAGCAGTTCTTC

j_call: TRBJ2-7
clone_size: -
v_call: TRBV12-3/TRBV12-4
d_call: -
cdr3_aa: CASSRTGRYEQYF
cdr3_nt: TGTGCCAGCAGTCGGACGGGAAGGTACGAGCAGTACTTC

j_call: TRBJ2-4
clone_size: few
v_call: TRBV6-2/TRBV6-3
d_call: -
cdr3_aa: CASSYPRLAKNIQYF
cdr3_nt: TGTGCCAGCAGTTACCCGAGACTAGCCAAAAACATTCAGTACTTC

j_call: TRBJ2-5
clone_size: -
v_call: TRBV9
d_call: TRBD2
cdr3_aa: CASSVSGGLETQYF
cdr3_nt: TGTGCCAGCAGCGTTTCGGGAGGATTGGAGACCCAGTACTTC

j_call: TRBJ2-7
clone_size: -
v_call: TRBV10-2
d_call: TRBD2
cdr3_aa: CASSGRGLAGASYEQYF
cdr3_nt: TGCGCCAGCAGTGGTCGGGGCCTAGCGGGAGCCTCCTACGAGCAGTACTTC

j_call: TRBJ1-1
clone_size: -
v_call: TRBV30
d_call: TRBD1
cdr3_aa: CAWTAWTGGTEAFF
cdr3_nt: TGTGCCTGGACCGCTTGGACAGGTGGCACTGAAGCTTTCTTT

j_call: TRBJ2-7
clone_size: -
v_call: TRBV5-4
d_call: TRBD2
cdr3_aa: CASSLGGTSGSLEQYF
cdr3_nt: TGTGCCAGCAGCTTGGGAGGGACTAGCGGGAGCCTCGAGCAGTACTTC

j_call: TRBJ2-5
clone_size: -
v_call: TRBV19
d_call: TRBD1
cdr3_aa: CASNRGLAETQYF
cdr3_nt: TGTGCCAGTAACAGGGGGCTCGCGGAGACCCAGTACTTC

j_call: TRBJ1-6
clone_size: -
v_call: TRBV4-3
d_call: -
cdr3_aa: CASSQDRGYNSPLHF
cdr3_nt: TGCGCCAGCAGCCAAGACAGGGGATATAATTCACCCCTCCACTTT

j_call: TRBJ1-5
clone_size: -
v_call: TRBV18
d_call: TRBD1
cdr3_aa: CASSPGQDQPQHF
cdr3_nt: TGTGCCAGCTCACCGGGACAGGATCAGCCCCAGCATTTT

j_call: TRBJ2-7
clone_size: -
v_call: TRBV5-1
d_call: -
cdr3_aa: CASSLAGVYEQYF
cdr3_nt: TGCGCCAGCAGCTTGGCCGGTGTTTACGAGCAGTACTTC

j_call: TRBJ2-2
clone_size: -
v_call: TRBV3-1/TRBV3-2
d_call: TRBD2
cdr3_aa: CASRRLAGGGDTGELFF
cdr3_nt: TGTGCCAGCAGACGACTAGCGGGGGGCGGGGACACCGGGGAGCTGTTTTTT